The rows below give T cell receptor beta chains drawn from one sample of a study of blood T cell repertoires in COVID-19. Profiling relied on immunoSEQ multiplex PCR, and the TCRdb table lists in-frame clones only, not all of them. The table shows 150,000 or so clones, with 70% to 90% occurring only once. The sample comprised peripheral blood. The source of these receptors is a man aged 60 to 69 with COVID-19, enrolled during active disease. Both conserved end residues are part of each CDR3. Each record gives: V gene, CDR3 protein.

V gene: TRBV6-5; CDR3 protein: CASRPRGDNEQFF
V gene: TRBV9; CDR3 protein: CASTLSSSYNEQFF
V gene: TRBV28; CDR3 protein: CASSLTPKPIHPNSPLHF
V gene: TRBV29-1; CDR3 protein: CSVDSKTASGEQYF
V gene: TRBV7-6; CDR3 protein: CASSLDPAGVTDTQYF
V gene: TRBV19; CDR3 protein: CASKGEGALNYGYTF
V gene: TRBV18; CDR3 protein: CASSHRETEAFF
V gene: TRBV2; CDR3 protein: CASSVGAWDSPLHF
V gene: TRBV7-3; CDR3 protein: CASSLTGNQPQHF
V gene: TRBV27; CDR3 protein: CASTRFGQGGRNQPQHF
V gene: TRBV4-3; CDR3 protein: CASSQFRGTGNTGELFF
V gene: TRBV6-6; CDR3 protein: CATKGQGMVGEQYF
V gene: TRBV5-5; CDR3 protein: CASSSGTGNYEQYF
V gene: TRBV5-5; CDR3 protein: CASSQKDRDGQPQHF
V gene: TRBV5-1; CDR3 protein: CASSLTWQVGYEQYF
V gene: TRBV7-8; CDR3 protein: CASSLFRGTGTEAFF
V gene: TRBV25-1; CDR3 protein: CASSTGLNGYTF
V gene: TRBV11-3; CDR3 protein: CASSLVSSGLAFF
V gene: TRBV10-3; CDR3 protein: CAISERSTRATNEAFF
V gene: TRBV5-1; CDR3 protein: CASSWSLGGQFF
V gene: TRBV7-3; CDR3 protein: CASSLNQKNTEAFF
V gene: TRBV21-1; CDR3 protein: CASSQLPGTGEGQPQHF
V gene: TRBV12-5; CDR3 protein: CAIGQGAFKTNEKLFF
V gene: TRBV14; CDR3 protein: CASSQVRAGTDTQYF
V gene: TRBV20-1; CDR3 protein: CSARDRTEAFF
V gene: TRBV28; CDR3 protein: CASKLEQGSYTEAFF
V gene: TRBV7-2; CDR3 protein: CASSLGQGFGYEQYF
V gene: TRBV19; CDR3 protein: CASSPQSGGPGNTIYF
V gene: TRBV9; CDR3 protein: CASSGGFRTEAFF
V gene: TRBV4-3; CDR3 protein: CASSPNQGQGSSPLHF
V gene: TRBV29-1; CDR3 protein: CSVERETGYYGYTF
V gene: TRBV12-5; CDR3 protein: CASGLFLAGGGETQYF
V gene: TRBV2; CDR3 protein: CASSGSGLGGYTF
V gene: TRBV7-3; CDR3 protein: CASSPRSAGDEQFF
V gene: TRBV6-6; CDR3 protein: CASSVSGYTEAFF
V gene: TRBV2; CDR3 protein: CASREAMTSGANVLTF